These T cell receptor beta chains were read from a single sample in a study of blood T cells in healthy people across ages. TCRdb re-analysed the 5' RACE reads in MiXCR, keeping a single row per CDR3 protein. The sample holds over 1,300,000 distinct CDR3 sequences; roughly 59% are singletons and the top ten take 5% to 7%. Sequencing was done on a sample of blood. These receptors were obtained from a man aged 18 to 35 in good health. CDR3s include the opening cysteine and the closing phenylalanine or tryptophan. A D gene is named only where the DNA matches it firmly. Rows give clone size only sometimes, using once, few, many, or a class for an expanded clone.

v_call	j_call	clone_size	cdr3_length	d_call	cdr3_aa	cdr3_nt
TRBV4-3	TRBJ1-2	.	13	.	CASSQDTGVGYTF	TGCGCCAGCAGCCAAGATACGGGGGTCGGCTACACCTTC
TRBV27	TRBJ2-2	.	15	TRBD2	CASSLLAGNTGELFF	TGTGCCAGCAGTTTACTAGCGGGGAACACCGGGGAGCTGTTTTTT
TRBV4-1	TRBJ2-1	.	11	.	CASSQEAEQFF	TGCGCCAGCAGCCAAGAAGCGGAGCAGTTCTTC
TRBV12-3/TRBV12-4	TRBJ1-2	many	13	.	CASSRTGHGAYTF	TGTGCCAGCAGTCGCACTGGACATGGCGCCTACACCTTC
TRBV27	TRBJ1-2	.	14	.	CASSLVRGENGYTF	TGTGCCAGCAGTTTGGTCAGGGGAGAGAATGGCTACACCTTC
TRBV7-6	TRBJ1-6	.	13	.	CASRPRANSPLHF	TGTGCCAGCCGACCAAGGGCGAATTCACCCCTCCACTTT
TRBV7-2	TRBJ2-5	.	13	TRBD1	CAIPGQGRETQYF	TGTGCCATCCCGGGACAGGGGCGGGAGACCCAGTACTTC
TRBV20-1	TRBJ1-4	.	16	.	CSARDAALTPAGKLFF	TGCAGTGCTAGAGACGCTGCCCTTACTCCCGCGGGGAAACTGTTTTTT
TRBV10-3	TRBJ2-4	.	13	TRBD1	CAISRGQGREQYF	TGTGCCATCAGTCGTGGACAGGGTAGAGAGCAGTACTTC
TRBV7-9	TRBJ2-7	.	13	.	CASSADAGYEQYF	TGTGCCAGCAGCGCAGACGCGGGCTACGAGCAGTACTTC
TRBV7-2	TRBJ2-4	few	13	.	CASSLGGRNIQYF	TGTGCCAGCAGCTTGGGTGGGCGGAACATTCAGTACTTC
TRBV10-2	TRBJ1-1	.	15	.	CASSARQGRVSEAFF	TGCGCCAGCAGCGCCCGCCAGGGGAGGGTGAGTGAAGCTTTCTTT
TRBV10-3	TRBJ2-5	.	12	.	CATGPGVETQYF	TGCGCCACCGGACCGGGGGTAGAGACCCAGTATTTC
TRBV6-2/TRBV6-3	TRBJ2-7	many	14	TRBD2	CASSPSGGTYEQYF	TGTGCCAGCAGTCCTAGCGGGGGGACCTACGAGCAGTACTTC
TRBV10-2	TRBJ2-6	.	16	.	CASSLTQTSGANVLTF	TGCGCCAGCAGTCTTACGCAGACTTCTGGGGCCAACGTCCTGACTTTC
TRBV5-5	TRBJ2-7	.	14	.	CASSLNAGSYKQYF	TGTGCCAGCAGCTTGAATGCGGGGTCCTACAAGCAGTACTTC
TRBV27	TRBJ2-7	few	10	.	CAAGDYEQYF	TGTGCTGCTGGGGACTACGAGCAGTACTTC
TRBV5-1	TRBJ2-1	few	13	.	CASSVFGANEQFF	TGCGCCAGCAGCGTCTTCGGGGCTAATGAGCAGTTCTTC
TRBV6-6	TRBJ2-7	few	13	TRBD1	CASRRGLSYEQYF	TGTGCCAGCAGAAGGGGGCTGTCCTACGAGCAGTACTTC
TRBV20-1	TRBJ2-7	few	14	.	CSARDMGKAYEQYF	TGCAGTGCTAGAGATATGGGGAAGGCTTACGAGCAGTACTTC
TRBV9	TRBJ2-3	once	17	TRBD2	CASSLRTSGREADTQYF	TGTGCCAGCAGCCTCCGGACTAGTGGGAGGGAGGCAGATACGCAGTATTTT
TRBV6-1	TRBJ1-2	.	14	.	CASREPGHNYGYTF	TGTGCCAGCAGGGAACCGGGACACAACTATGGCTACACCTTC
TRBV10-3	TRBJ2-3	few	13	TRBD1	CAISEGGADTQYF	TGTGCCATCAGTGAAGGGGGCGCAGATACGCAGTATTTT
TRBV9	TRBJ2-1	few	13	.	CASSVGGENEQFF	TGTGCCAGCAGCGTAGGGGGGGAAAATGAGCAGTTCTTC
TRBV30	TRBJ1-1	.	13	.	CAWRTGMNTEAFF	TGTGCCTGGAGAACCGGCATGAACACTGAAGCTTTCTTT
TRBV29-1	TRBJ1-1	few	13	.	CSVPTIENTEAFF	TGCAGCGTCCCAACGATAGAGAACACTGAAGCTTTCTTT
TRBV28	TRBJ2-4	.	15	.	CATNRLDLAKNIQYF	TGTGCCACCAATAGGCTGGACTTAGCCAAAAACATTCAGTACTTC
TRBV7-9	TRBJ1-6	.	16	TRBD1	CASSFTGGASDSPLHF	TGTGCCAGCAGCTTTACAGGGGGCGCCTCGGATTCACCCCTCCACTTT
TRBV11-1	TRBJ2-7	once	17	.	CASSPPRRRASSYEQYF	TGTGCCAGCAGCCCTCCCAGGCGACGGGCTAGCTCCTACGAGCAGTACTTC
TRBV4-2	TRBJ1-1	once	15	.	CASSQTRVGNTEAFF	TGTGCCAGCAGCCAAACCAGGGTGGGGAACACTGAAGCTTTCTTT
TRBV27	TRBJ1-2	.	15	.	CASSPGLSANYGYTF	TGTGCCAGCAGTCCCGGACTGTCGGCTAACTATGGCTACACCTTC
TRBV5-1	TRBJ1-4	.	14	.	CATRARDGDEKLFF	TGCGCCACCAGGGCCCGGGACGGGGATGAAAAACTGTTTTTT
TRBV19	TRBJ2-7	.	15	TRBD1	CASTAQGTGTYEQYF	TGTGCCAGTACCGCACAGGGGACGGGTACCTACGAGCAGTACTTC
TRBV15	TRBJ1-4	.	15	.	CATSPERVPSEKLFF	TGTGCCACCAGCCCGGAAAGGGTCCCTAGTGAAAAACTGTTTTTT
TRBV4-1	TRBJ1-5	once	20	.	CASSRHLGQGQPGRDQPQHF	TGCGCCAGCAGCCGACACCTCGGTCAGGGGCAGCCCGGCAGGGATCAGCCCCAGCATTTT
TRBV15	TRBJ2-3	few	15	.	CATSRSSGSRDTQYF	TGTGCCACCAGCAGGAGTAGTGGAAGTCGAGATACGCAGTATTTT
TRBV6-5	TRBJ2-7	.	13	.	CASRYTLVNEQYF	TGTGCCAGCAGATATACACTGGTAAACGAGCAGTACTTC
TRBV14	TRBJ1-6	.	14	TRBD1	CASSRGQNHSPLHF	TGTGCCAGCAGCAGGGGACAGAACCATTCACCCCTCCACTTT
TRBV25-1	TRBJ1-2	once	13	.	CASSGRGDGGYTF	TGTGCCAGCAGTGGCAGGGGCGACGGTGGCTACACCTTC
TRBV7-9	TRBJ1-1	.	16	TRBD1	CASSPSRDRGYTEAFF	TGTGCCAGCAGCCCCAGCCGGGACAGGGGGTACACTGAAGCTTTCTTT
TRBV4-1	TRBJ2-1	.	15	TRBD2	CASSQLAGSYNEQFF	TGCGCCAGCAGCCAGCTAGCGGGATCCTACAATGAGCAGTTCTTC
TRBV27	TRBJ2-1	.	14	.	CASSLFIAGDEQFF	TGTGCCAGCAGTTTGTTTATTGCCGGCGATGAGCAGTTCTTC